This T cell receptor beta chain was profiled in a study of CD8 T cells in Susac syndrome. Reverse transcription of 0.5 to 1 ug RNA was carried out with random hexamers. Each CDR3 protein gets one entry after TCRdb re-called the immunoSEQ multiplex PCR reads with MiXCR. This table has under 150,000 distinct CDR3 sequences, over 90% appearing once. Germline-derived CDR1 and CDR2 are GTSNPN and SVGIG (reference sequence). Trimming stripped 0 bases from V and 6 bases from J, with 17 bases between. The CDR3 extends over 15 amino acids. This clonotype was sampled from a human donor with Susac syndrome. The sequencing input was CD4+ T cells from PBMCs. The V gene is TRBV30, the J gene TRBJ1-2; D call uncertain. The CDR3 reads CAWSVPLNGRDGYTF. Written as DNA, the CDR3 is TGTGCCTGGAGTGTACCTTTGAATGGACGGGATGGCTACACCTTC.